The TCR beta chain described here comes from a study of blood T cell repertoires in COVID-19. Study summary: Material from acute and convalescent COVID-19 was sourced from the United States, Italy and Spain. PBMCs, B-cell-depleted T cells, or T cells were the source of the cDNA or gDNA that made up the material.

Germline V gene sequence: CDR1 LGHNA, CDR2 YNFKEQ. The ends were cut back, 2 bases at V and 2 bases at J, with 10 bases in the middle. The length of the CDR3 is 14 residues. How the authors handled the data: Nucleated cell counts were estimated from reference gene primer amplification. The assay was immunoSEQ multiplex PCR, and TCRdb's table has in-frame clones only and misses some. V and J calls and clone size are as listed in that table; D and trimming were resolved from the DNA. The sample lists 130,000 to 150,000 clones, around 82% occurring once. The chain uses TRBV4-2 and TRBJ2-7; tentatively, D is TRBD2 (5 bases). This TCR came from a man in his 60s with active or convalescent COVID-19. Sequencing was done on a sample of peripheral blood. CDR3 in DNA: TGTGCCAGCAGCCAACAATGGAGGACCTACGAGCAGTACTTC. Encoded protein: CASSQQWRTYEQYF.